This T cell receptor beta chain was retrieved from a study of persistence of HIV-infected CD4 T cells. Sequencing used immunoSEQ version 4 in survey mode. Measured with immunoSEQ multiplex PCR; TCRdb has only the in-frame clones, and not every one. The repertoire holds about 39,000 clones, with 85% as singletons. This CDR3 comprises 12 residues. Overlapping HIV-1 Gag 15-mer peptides at 0.85 to 1 ug per peptide per mL were used. CD40L-negative CD69-negative CD45RO-high memory CD4+ T cells were sorted as populations depleted of antigen-responding cells. Donors had undetectable plasma HIV-1 RNA, under 50 copies/mL, for 4+ years. PBMCs were depleted of CD8+ T cells before stimulation. With regard to this clone: Antigen: not known.

General study points: Proviral oligoclonality tracked with TCR oligoclonality within the same sorted cells.

The chain carries TRBV12-1 and TRBJ2-7. TRBV12-1 is a recognized pseudogene. The specimen comprised cultured CD4+ T cells from PBMCs, sampled from a patient who received antiretroviral therapy. The sequence derives from an adult with HIV. The donor label of this sample is uncertain. DNA for the CDR3: TGTGCCAGCAGCTTTGCTGGACACGAGCAGTACTTC. This encodes CASSFAGHEQYF.